This TCR beta chain is from a study of blood T cell repertoires in COVID-19. About the research overall: Material from acute and convalescent COVID-19 was sourced from the United States, Italy and Spain. Nucleic acid was either cDNA or gDNA, and it came from T cells, B-cell-depleted T cells, or PBMCs.

Only in-frame clones appear in the TCRdb table, and some are missing; sequencing was by immunoSEQ multiplex PCR. Here the sample spans fewer than 120,000 clones, 70% to 90% being singletons. The specimen was peripheral blood. The sequence was collected from a human donor in a cohort sampled during active COVID-19.

The CDR3 protein is CASRTSGQNYGYTF. In DNA, the CDR3 is TGTGCCAGTAGGACCTCGGGACAAAACTATGGCTACACCTTC. V gene TRBV19 combines with J gene TRBJ1-2; a weak D match, TRBD1 (6 bases). This CDR3 region has 14 residues. Germline V gives CDR1 LNHDA, CDR2 SQIVND (reference sequence). Trimming took off 6 bases at V and 2 bases at J, with 13 bases between the two ends.